This T cell receptor beta chain was recovered during a study of blood T cell repertoires in COVID-19. Looking at the study overall: Italy, Spain and the United States were the sources of the convalescent and acute COVID-19 samples. PBMCs, B-cell-depleted T cells, or T cells were the source of the cDNA or gDNA that made up the material.

As concerns this clone: Other DNA sequences from this sample encode an identical CDR3 as well.

In the study's own analysis: Nucleated cell number was recorded as an estimate derived from reference gene primer amplification. Clones were sequenced by immunoSEQ multiplex PCR, and TCRdb holds only the in-frame ones, with some missing. From that table come the V and J calls and clone size; the DNA was used to work out D and trimming. The sample lists roughly 200,000 clones, around 83% seen once, with roughly 9.4% in the top ten. The germline gives CDR1 SGHAT, CDR2 FQNNGV. With V trimmed by 5 bases and J by 1 base, 3 bases remained unmatched. The CDR3 consists of 14 residues. This receptor was identified in a man aged 40-49 years with active or convalescent COVID-19. The chain has TRBV11-2 and TRBJ1-1, with 8 nucleotides matching TRBD1. Sequencing used peripheral blood. CDR3 protein: CASSEGQGNTEAFF. The CDR3 region has the DNA TGTGCCAGCAGCGAAGGACAGGGGAACACTGAAGCTTTCTTT.